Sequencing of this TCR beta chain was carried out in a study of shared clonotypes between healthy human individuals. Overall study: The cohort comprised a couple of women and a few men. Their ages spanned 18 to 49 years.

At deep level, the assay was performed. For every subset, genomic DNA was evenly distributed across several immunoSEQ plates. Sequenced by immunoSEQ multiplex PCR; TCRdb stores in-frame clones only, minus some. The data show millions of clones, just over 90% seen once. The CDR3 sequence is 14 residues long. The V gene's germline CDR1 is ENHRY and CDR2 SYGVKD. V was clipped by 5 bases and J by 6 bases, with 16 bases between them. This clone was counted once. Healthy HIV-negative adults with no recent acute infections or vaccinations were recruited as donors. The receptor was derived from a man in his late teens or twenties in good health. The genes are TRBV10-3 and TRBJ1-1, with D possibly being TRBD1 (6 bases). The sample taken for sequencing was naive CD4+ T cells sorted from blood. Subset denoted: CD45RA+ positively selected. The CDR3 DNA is TGTGCCATCAGTCCAGGACAGAGGGACGCTGAAGCTTTCTTT. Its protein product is CAISPGQRDAEAFF.